This TCR beta chain was captured by sequencing in a study of T-cell memory formation after mild COVID-19. This clonotype has just one count. Antigen specificity is unknown. Constant-segment primers served in 5'RACE that generated TCR alpha and TCR beta cDNA libraries bearing sample barcodes and UMIs. TCRdb recomputed calls from the 5' RACE reads with MiXCR, one row per CDR3 protein. The data show under 60,000 distinct CDR3 sequences, approximately 9% seen once. Losses at the gene ends were 0 bases for V and 7 bases for J; bases not matched to a gene: 19. Germline CDR1 reads SGHVS; CDR2 reads FQNEAQ. The CDR3 is 20 amino acids. Whole-study results and caveats: Certain responding clones were present in pre-infection memory, suggesting participation of cross-reactive memory. CD4+ clones that contracted lay mainly in CM and EM; CD8+ ones lay in EMRA.

This sequence joins TRBV7-8 and TRBJ1-4, with 8 bases lining up with TRBD1. The source of this sequence is an adult woman who had mild COVID-19 (a few samples of this study predate the infection). Cell type and time point are not known. Sequencing was carried out using PBMCs or a T cell subset sorted from them (not recorded which). This chain's CDR3 is CASSLAHRIQGGGFIEKLFF. The CDR3 nucleotides read TGTGCCAGCAGCTTAGCCCACCGTATACAGGGGGGGGGCTTTATTGAAAAACTGTTTTTT.